The entry below gives a single T cell receptor beta chain sequence along with its context. TCRdb itself ran the 5' RACE reads through MiXCR, one entry per CDR3 protein. Of approximately 500,000 distinct CDR3 sequences listed, roughly 24% are singletons. The data belong to a study of identical twins. CDR1 SGHRS and CDR2 YFSETQ come from the germline V gene. V dropped 0 bases and J dropped 7 bases, with 11 bases sitting between them. This CDR3 is built from 13 residues. The same data also went into a second study, on T cells expressing NK-cell markers. That study adds: Top CD8+ clonotypes included the dominant CD3+CD56+NKG2C+ clonotypes in several donors. The CD3+CD56-NKG2C+ fraction of a few donors was also led by these clonotypes.

The clonotype was recovered from a woman aged 18-35 years in good health. The chain couples TRBV5-1 to TRBJ2-7; D may be TRBD2 (6 bases). Input material: CD4+ T cells sorted from blood. CDR3 residues: CASSLGSGREQYF. CDR3 coding DNA: TGCGCCAGCAGCTTGGGTTCAGGGAGGGAGCAGTACTTC.